The T cell receptor (beta chain) under discussion was sequenced for a study of shared clonotypes between healthy human individuals. Whole-study results and caveats: Across a handful of donors, naive CD4 shared 5% to 6%, naive CD8 under 4%, memory CD4 2% to 2.5%, memory CD8 around 0.36%. Among non-shared clonotypes, generation probabilities were lower than among those shared by all four donors.

In germline, CDR1 is MNHEY, CDR2 SVGAGI. The CDR3 length is 14 residues. V trimming: 10 bases; J trimming: 8 bases; junction bases outside the gene matches: 11. Sequencing was performed with immunoSEQ multiplex PCR; in TCRdb, only in-frame clones are kept and a portion is missing. In the table there are under 2,500,000 clones, approximately 96% of which are singletons. In regard to this clone: Its antigen is not identified.

The genes are TRBV6-5 and TRBJ2-1; 10 bases are shared with TRBD2. The clonotype originates from a man between 18 and 35 years old in good health. The specimen sequenced was naive CD4+ T cells sorted from blood. Specified subset: CD45RA+ positively selected. The CDR3 reads CATRSGRAWDEQFF. In DNA form, the CDR3 reads TGTGCCACGAGAAGCGGGAGGGCCTGGGATGAGCAGTTCTTC.